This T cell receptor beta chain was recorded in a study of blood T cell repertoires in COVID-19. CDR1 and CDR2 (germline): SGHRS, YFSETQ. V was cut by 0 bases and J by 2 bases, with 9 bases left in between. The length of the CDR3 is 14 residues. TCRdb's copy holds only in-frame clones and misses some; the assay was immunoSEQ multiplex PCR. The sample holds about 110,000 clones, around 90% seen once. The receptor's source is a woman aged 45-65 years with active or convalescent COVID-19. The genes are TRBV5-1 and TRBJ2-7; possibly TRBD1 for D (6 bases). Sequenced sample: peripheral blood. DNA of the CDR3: TGCGCCAGCAGCTTGGTAGGGGGAACCTACGAGCAGTACTTC. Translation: CASSLVGGTYEQYF.